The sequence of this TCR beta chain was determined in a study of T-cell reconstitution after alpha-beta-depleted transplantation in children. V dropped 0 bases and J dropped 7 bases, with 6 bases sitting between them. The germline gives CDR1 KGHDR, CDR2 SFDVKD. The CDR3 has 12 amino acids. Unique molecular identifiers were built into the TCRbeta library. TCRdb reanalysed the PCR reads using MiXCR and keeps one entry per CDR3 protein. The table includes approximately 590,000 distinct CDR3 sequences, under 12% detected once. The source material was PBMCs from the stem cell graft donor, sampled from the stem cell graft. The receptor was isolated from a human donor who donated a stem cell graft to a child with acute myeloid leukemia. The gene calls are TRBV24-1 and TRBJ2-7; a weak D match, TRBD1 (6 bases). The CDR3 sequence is CATSDLTGEQYF. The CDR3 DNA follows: TGTGCCACCAGTGATTTGACAGGGGAGCAGTACTTC.